The 14 T cell receptor beta chains listed next were all sequenced from one sample in a study of beta chain features in type 1 diabetes. The study reverse transcribed the entire isolated RNA, so it sequenced expressed TCRB transcripts. The method was immunoSEQ multiplex PCR; TCRdb's version includes in-frame clones alone and lacks a portion of them. The table lists about 370,000 clones, about 16% of them singletons. Source material: naive CD4+ T cells from blood. The receptor source for this set is a woman aged 18-29 years in good health.

This clone occurred a few times. The V call is TRBV27, the J call TRBJ2-1; 12 bases are a match to TRBD2. CDR1 is MNHEY, CDR2 SMNVEV, per germline (reference sequence). The CDR3 runs 15 residues. J gave up 8 bases and V 4 bases, and 6 bases lay outside the gene matches. CDR3 loop: CASSSSGRAFDEQFF. The CDR3 DNA sequence: TGTGCCAGCAGTTCTAGCGGGAGGGCCTTCGATGAGCAGTTCTTC.

This clone was detected only a few times. V and J are TRBV4-1 and TRBJ2-1, with 12 bases lining up with TRBD2. This CDR3 is 16 amino acids long. The germline V gene encodes CDR1 MGHRA and CDR2 YSYEKL. V was clipped by 4 bases and J by 7 bases; unmatched bases: 8. CDR3 bases: TGCGCCAGCAGCCCCTCTAGCGGGAGGGCCGGAAATGAGCAGTTCTTC. This translates into CASSPSSGRAGNEQFF.

The J gene is TRBJ2-7, the V gene TRBV7-2, with 11 bases fitting TRBD2. Trimming cost V 5 bases and J 4 bases; bases outside gene matches: 10. CDR3 length: 16 residues. Germline V gene sequence: CDR1 SGHTA, CDR2 FQGNSA. The DNA for the CDR3 is TGTGCCAGCAGCCAACACTGGACTAGCGGGCCTTACGAGCAGTACTTC. As protein: CASSQHWTSGPYEQYF.

The rearrangement links TRBV29-1 to TRBJ1-3; TRBD1 aligns across 8 bases. Trimming took 7 bases from V and 4 from J; bases not matched to a gene: 6. The germline CDR1 and CDR2 sequences are SQVTM and ANQGSEA. This CDR3 has 13 residues. The CDR3 nucleotides are TGCAGCGGTCGGACAGGGTGGGGAAACACCATATATTTT. Its protein product is CSGRTGWGNTIYF.

The chain couples TRBV19 to TRBJ2-3; 8 nucleotides match TRBD2. The CDR3 has 15 amino acids. Germline V gives CDR1 LNHDA, CDR2 SQIVND (reference sequence). The J segment lost 0 bases and the V segment lost 5 bases, leaving 4 bases of the junction unmatched. The CDR3 here is CASSPWTSSTDTQYF. CDR3 in DNA: TGTGCCAGTAGTCCCTGGACTAGCAGCACAGATACGCAGTATTTT.

CDR3 DNA: TGTGCCAGCAGTTTGACTAGCGGGAGCTCCTACAATGAGCAGTTCTTC. Protein: CASSLTSGSSYNEQFF. This chain uses TRBV6-5 with TRBJ2-1, with 12 bases fitting TRBD2. The length of the CDR3 is 16 residues. Germline values: CDR1 MNHEY, CDR2 SVGAGI. The trim removed 4 bases at V and 0 bases at J, leaving 1 base unmatched.

In regard to this clone: The same CDR3 also results from other DNA sequences found in this sample. The chain joins TRBV18 to TRBJ2-7, with TRBD1 matching 10 bases. Losses at the gene ends were 3 bases for V and 2 bases for J; bases not matched to a gene: 1. The CDR3 has 14 amino acids. The germline CDR1 and CDR2 sequences are KGHSH and LQKENI. The CDR3 region is CASSPGQGAYEQYF. CDR3 coding DNA: TGTGCCAGCTCACCCGGACAGGGGGCCTACGAGCAGTACTTC.

This clone appeared a few times. The chain is built from TRBV6-6 and TRBJ2-7; 9 bases line up with TRBD1. Germline V lookup: CDR1 MNHNY, CDR2 SVGAGI (reference sequence). V shed 6 bases and J 0 bases; nucleotides not matched to a gene: 6. This CDR3 comprises 15 residues. CDR3 loop: CASRTGTGSSYEQYF. In DNA form, the CDR3 reads TGTGCCAGCAGAACCGGGACAGGGAGCTCCTACGAGCAGTACTTC.

There are a few counts of this clone. CDR3 in DNA: TGTGCCTGGGGGGGGACGGGAGAGGTTCGGGAGACCCAGTACTTC. Residues: CAWGGTGEVRETQYF. The genes are TRBV30 and TRBJ2-5, with D possibly being TRBD2 (6 bases). CDR3 length: 15 residues. Trimming removed 5 bases at V and 5 bases at J, with 21 bases between. The germline V gene has CDR1 GTSNPN and CDR2 SVGIG (reference sequence).

The rearrangement links TRBV7-2 to TRBJ2-2; tentatively, D is TRBD2 (5 bases). CDR3 size: 14 residues. Germline CDR1 SGHTA, CDR2 FQGNSA. V was clipped by 4 bases and J by 6 bases, with 12 bases between them. CDR3 amino acids: CASSSGGRPGELFF. In DNA form, the CDR3 reads TGTGCCAGCAGCTCCGGAGGTCGACCCGGGGAGCTGTTTTTT.

This clone was detected only a few times. J is TRBJ2-7 and V is TRBV15, with D possibly being TRBD2 (5 bases). CDR1 and CDR2 from the germline V gene are LNHNV and YYDKDF (reference sequence). V lost 2 bases and J 0 bases, leaving 14 bases between the germline ends. CDR3 length equals 16 residues. This CDR3 is CATSRSSTTFSYEQYF. CDR3 coding DNA: TGTGCCACCAGCAGATCTTCGACTACCTTCTCCTACGAGCAGTACTTC.

This clone was counted only a few times. The gene calls are TRBV5-1 and TRBJ2-5; D ambiguous. Germline lookup yields CDR1 SGHRS and CDR2 YFSETQ. The CDR3 is made up of 11 amino acids. V was clipped by 6 bases and J by 1 base, with 4 bases between them. The CDR3 DNA sequence: TGCGCCAGCACCCTCCAAGAGACCCAGTACTTC. Translating gives CASTLQETQYF.

The chain employs TRBV7-9 and TRBJ2-1; the D gene is possibly TRBD2 (6 bases). Trimming took off 3 bases at V and 1 base at J, with 10 bases between the two ends. The CDR3 is made up of 15 amino acids. Germline V CDR1 and CDR2: SEHNR, FQNEAQ (reference sequence). The CDR3 region has the DNA TGTGCCAGCAGCTTTCCTCGGGGGTCCTACAATGAGCAGTTCTTC. It translates to CASSFPRGSYNEQFF.

The V and J genes are TRBV7-2 and TRBJ2-4; D not certain. The V gene lost 4 bases and the J gene lost 0 bases, with 7 bases spanning the gap. The CDR3 spans 14 residues. Germline V gene sequence: CDR1 SGHTA, CDR2 FQGNSA. The CDR3 loop reads CASSSGLAKNIQYF. DNA for the CDR3: TGTGCCAGCAGCTCAGGTTTAGCCAAAAACATTCAGTACTTC.